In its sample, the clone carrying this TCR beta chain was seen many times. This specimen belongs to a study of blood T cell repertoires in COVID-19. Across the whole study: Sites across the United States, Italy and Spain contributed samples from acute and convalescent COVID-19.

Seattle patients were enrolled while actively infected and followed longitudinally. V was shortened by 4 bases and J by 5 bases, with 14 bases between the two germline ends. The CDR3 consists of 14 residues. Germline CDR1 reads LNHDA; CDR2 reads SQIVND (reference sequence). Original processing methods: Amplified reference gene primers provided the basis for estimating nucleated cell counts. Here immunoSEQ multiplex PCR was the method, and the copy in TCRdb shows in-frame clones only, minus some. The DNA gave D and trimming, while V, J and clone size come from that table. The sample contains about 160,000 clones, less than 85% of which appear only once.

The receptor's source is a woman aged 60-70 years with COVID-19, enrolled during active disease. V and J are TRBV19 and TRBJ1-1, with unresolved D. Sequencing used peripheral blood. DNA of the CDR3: TGTGCCAGTAGTAAAGTCGGCGTGAGGACTGAAGCTTTCTTT. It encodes CASSKVGVRTEAFF.